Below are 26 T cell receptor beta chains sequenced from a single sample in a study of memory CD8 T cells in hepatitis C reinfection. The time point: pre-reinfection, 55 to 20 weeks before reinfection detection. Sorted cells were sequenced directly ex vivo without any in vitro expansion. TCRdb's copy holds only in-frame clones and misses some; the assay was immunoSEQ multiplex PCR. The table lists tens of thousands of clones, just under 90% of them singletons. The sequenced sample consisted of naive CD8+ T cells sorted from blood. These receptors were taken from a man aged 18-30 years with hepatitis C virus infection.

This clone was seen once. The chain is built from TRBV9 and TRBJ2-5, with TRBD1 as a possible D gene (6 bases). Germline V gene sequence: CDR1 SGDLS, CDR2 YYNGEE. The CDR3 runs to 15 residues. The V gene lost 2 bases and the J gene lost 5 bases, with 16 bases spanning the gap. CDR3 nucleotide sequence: TGTGCCAGCAGCGTTCTAGGGACATCTCATGAGACCCAGTACTTC. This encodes CASSVLGTSHETQYF. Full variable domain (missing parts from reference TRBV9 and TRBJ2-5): DSGVTQTPKHLITATGQRVTLRCSPRSGDLSVYWYQQSLDQGLQFLIQYYNGEERAKGNILERFSAQQFPDLHSELNLSSLELGDSALYFCASSVLGTSHETQYFGPGTRLLVL.

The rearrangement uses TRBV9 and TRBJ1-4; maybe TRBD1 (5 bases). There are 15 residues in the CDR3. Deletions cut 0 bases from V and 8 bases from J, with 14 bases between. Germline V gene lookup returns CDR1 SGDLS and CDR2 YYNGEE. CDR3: CASSVARRGKEKLFF. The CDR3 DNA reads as TGTGCCAGCAGCGTAGCTCGGCGGGGCAAGGAAAAACTGTTTTTT.

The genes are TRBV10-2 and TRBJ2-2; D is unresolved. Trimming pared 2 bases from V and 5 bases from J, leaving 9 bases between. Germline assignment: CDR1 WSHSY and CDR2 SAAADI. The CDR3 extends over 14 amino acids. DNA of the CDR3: TGCGCCAGCAGTGAGCGAGCAAGAACCGGGGAGCTGTTTTTT. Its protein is CASSERARTGELFF.

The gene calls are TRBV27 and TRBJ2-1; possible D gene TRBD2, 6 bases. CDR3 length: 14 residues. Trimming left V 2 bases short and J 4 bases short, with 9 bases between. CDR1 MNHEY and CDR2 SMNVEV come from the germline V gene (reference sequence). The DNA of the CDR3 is TGTGCCAGCAGTTTAACAGCGGGTTACAATGAGCAGTTCTTC. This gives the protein CASSLTAGYNEQFF.

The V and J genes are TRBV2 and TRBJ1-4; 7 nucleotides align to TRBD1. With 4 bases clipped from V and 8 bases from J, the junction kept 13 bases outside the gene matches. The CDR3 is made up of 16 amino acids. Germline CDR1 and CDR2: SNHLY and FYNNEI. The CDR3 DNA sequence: TGTGCCAGCAGTGGGGGGACAGCTCAGTCTTTGGAAAAACTGTTTTTT. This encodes CASSGGTAQSLEKLFF.

The CDR3 coding sequence is TGTGCCAGCAGCGTACTAGCGCCACAAGAGACCCAGTACTTC. Residues: CASSVLAPQETQYF. V gene TRBV7-8 combines with J gene TRBJ2-5, with TRBD2 identical over 7 bases. Germline V CDR1 and CDR2: SGHVS, FQNEAQ. This CDR3 has 14 residues. J was trimmed by 2 bases and V by 5 bases; bases with no gene match: 5.

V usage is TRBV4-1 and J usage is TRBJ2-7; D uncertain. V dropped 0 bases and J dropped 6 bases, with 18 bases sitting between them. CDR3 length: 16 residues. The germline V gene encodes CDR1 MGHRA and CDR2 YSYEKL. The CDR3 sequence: CASSQENTAYPTEQYF. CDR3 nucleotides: TGCGCCAGCAGCCAAGAGAATACAGCCTACCCGACCGAGCAGTACTTC.

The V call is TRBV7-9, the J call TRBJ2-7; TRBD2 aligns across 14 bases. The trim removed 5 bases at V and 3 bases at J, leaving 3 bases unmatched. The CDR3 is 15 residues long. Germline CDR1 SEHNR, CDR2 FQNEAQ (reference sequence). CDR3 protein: CASSPGLAGGYEQYF. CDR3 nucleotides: TGTGCCAGCAGCCCCGGACTAGCGGGAGGCTACGAGCAGTACTTC. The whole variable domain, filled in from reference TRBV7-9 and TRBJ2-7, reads DTGVSQNPRHKITKRGQNVTFRCDPISEHNRLYWYRQTLGQGPEFLTYFQNEAQLEKSRLLSDRFSAERPKGSFSTLEIQRTEQGDSAMYLCASSPGLAGGYEQYFGPGTRLTVT.

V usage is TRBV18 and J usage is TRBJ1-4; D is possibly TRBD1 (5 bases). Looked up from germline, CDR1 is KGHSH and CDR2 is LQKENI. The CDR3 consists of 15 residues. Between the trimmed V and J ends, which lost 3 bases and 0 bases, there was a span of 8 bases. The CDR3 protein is CASSPCRATNEKLFF. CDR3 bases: TGTGCCAGCTCACCGTGCAGGGCAACTAATGAAAAACTGTTTTTT.

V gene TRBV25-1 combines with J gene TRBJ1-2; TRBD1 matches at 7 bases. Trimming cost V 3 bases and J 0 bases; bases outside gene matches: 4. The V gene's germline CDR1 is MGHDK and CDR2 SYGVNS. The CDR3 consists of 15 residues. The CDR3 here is CASSDPGQTNYGYTF. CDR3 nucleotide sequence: TGTGCCAGCAGTGACCCGGGACAGACTAACTATGGCTACACCTTC.

DNA for the CDR3: TGTGCCAGCAGCCCCCTGACCCTCGTAGCGGGGGGGTACACCGGGGAGCTGTTTTTT. It encodes CASSPLTLVAGGYTGELFF. This chain connects TRBV11-2 to TRBJ2-2; 11 bases align to TRBD2. J was trimmed by 3 bases and V by 5 bases; bases with no gene match: 14. Germline CDR1 SGHAT, CDR2 FQNNGV. The CDR3 length is 19 residues.

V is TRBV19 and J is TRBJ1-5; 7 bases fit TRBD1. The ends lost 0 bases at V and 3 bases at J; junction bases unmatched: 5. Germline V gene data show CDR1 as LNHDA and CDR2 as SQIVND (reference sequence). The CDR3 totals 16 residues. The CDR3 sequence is CASSIDLTGNNQPQHF. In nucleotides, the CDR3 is TGTGCCAGTAGTATAGATCTGACAGGGAACAATCAGCCCCAGCATTTT.

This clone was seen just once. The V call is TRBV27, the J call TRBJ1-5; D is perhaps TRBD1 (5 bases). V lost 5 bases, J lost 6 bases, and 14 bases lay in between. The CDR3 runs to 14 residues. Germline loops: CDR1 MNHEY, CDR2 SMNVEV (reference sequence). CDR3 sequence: CASSRGGTSQPQHF. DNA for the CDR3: TGTGCCAGCAGTAGAGGAGGGACTAGTCAGCCCCAGCATTTT.

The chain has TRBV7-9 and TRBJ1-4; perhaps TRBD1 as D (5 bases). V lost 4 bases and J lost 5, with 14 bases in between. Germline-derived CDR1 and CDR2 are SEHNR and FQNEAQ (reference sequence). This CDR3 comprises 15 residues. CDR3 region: CASSSGPRLNEKLFF. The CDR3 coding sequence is TGTGCCAGCAGCTCAGGGCCCAGACTGAATGAAAAACTGTTTTTT.

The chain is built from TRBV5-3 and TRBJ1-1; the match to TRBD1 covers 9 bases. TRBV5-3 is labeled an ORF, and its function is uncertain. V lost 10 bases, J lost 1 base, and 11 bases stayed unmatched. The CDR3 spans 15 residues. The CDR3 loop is CAGGGQGLENTEAFF. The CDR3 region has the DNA TGTGCCGGGGGGGGACAGGGTTTGGAGAACACTGAAGCTTTCTTT.

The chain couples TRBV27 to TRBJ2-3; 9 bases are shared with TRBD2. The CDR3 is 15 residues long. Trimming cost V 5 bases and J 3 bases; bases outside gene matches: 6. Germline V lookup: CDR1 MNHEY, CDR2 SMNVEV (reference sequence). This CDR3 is CASSQRGAPTDTQYF. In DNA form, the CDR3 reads TGTGCCAGCAGTCAGCGGGGGGCCCCAACAGATACGCAGTATTTT.

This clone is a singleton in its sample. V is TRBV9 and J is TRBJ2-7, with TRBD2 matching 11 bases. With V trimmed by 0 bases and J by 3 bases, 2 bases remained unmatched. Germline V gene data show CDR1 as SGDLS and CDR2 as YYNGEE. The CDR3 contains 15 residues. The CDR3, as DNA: TGTGCCAGCAGCGTAGGACTAGCGGGAAACTACGAGCAGTACTTC. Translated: CASSVGLAGNYEQYF.

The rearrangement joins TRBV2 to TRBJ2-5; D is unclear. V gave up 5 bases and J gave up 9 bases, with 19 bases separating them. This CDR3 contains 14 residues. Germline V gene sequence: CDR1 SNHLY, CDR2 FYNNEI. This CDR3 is CASSNPTDLKSQYF. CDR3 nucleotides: TGTGCCAGCAGTAACCCCACCGACTTGAAGTCCCAGTACTTC.

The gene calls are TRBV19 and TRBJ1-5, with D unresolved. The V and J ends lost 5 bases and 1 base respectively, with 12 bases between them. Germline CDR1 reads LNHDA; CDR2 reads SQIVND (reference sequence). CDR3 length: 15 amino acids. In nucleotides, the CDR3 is TGTGCCAGTAGTCTTGCCACGAGAAGCAATCAGCCCCAGCATTTT. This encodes CASSLATRSNQPQHF.

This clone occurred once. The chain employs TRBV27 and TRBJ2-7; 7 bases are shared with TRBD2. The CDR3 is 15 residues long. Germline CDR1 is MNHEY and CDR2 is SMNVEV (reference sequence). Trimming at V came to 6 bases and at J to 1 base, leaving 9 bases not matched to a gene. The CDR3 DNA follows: TGTGCCAGCAGGCCCTTTGGGGGAGGGTCCTACGAGCAGTACTTC. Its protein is CASRPFGGGSYEQYF.

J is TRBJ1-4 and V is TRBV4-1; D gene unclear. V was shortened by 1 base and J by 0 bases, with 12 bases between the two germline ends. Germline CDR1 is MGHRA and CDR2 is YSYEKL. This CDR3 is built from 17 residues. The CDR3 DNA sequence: TGCGCCAGCAGCCAAGTTGGAGAGGGAGCAACTAATGAAAAACTGTTTTTT. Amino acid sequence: CASSQVGEGATNEKLFF.

The CDR3 protein is CASRPGPNTEAFF. CDR3 nucleotide sequence: TGTGCCAGCCGCCCAGGGCCGAACACTGAAGCTTTCTTT. The rearrangement links TRBV6-5 to TRBJ1-1, with D perhaps matching TRBD1 (5 bases). The V end lost 8 bases, the J end lost 1 base, and 11 bases lay between the germline ends. There are 13 residues in the CDR3. Looked up from germline, CDR1 is MNHEY and CDR2 is SVGAGI.

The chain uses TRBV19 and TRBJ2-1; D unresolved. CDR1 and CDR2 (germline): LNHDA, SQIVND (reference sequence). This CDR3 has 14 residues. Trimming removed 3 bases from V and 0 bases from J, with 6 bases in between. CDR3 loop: CASSMESSYNEQFF. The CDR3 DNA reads TGTGCCAGTAGTATGGAGTCCTCCTACAATGAGCAGTTCTTC.

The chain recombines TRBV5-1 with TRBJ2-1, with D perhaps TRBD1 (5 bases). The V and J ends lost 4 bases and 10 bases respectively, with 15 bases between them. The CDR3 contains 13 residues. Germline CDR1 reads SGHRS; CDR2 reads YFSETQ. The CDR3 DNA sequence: TGCGCCAGCAGCGGGCAGGGAAGCCAGGAGCAGTTCTTC. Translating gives CASSGQGSQEQFF.

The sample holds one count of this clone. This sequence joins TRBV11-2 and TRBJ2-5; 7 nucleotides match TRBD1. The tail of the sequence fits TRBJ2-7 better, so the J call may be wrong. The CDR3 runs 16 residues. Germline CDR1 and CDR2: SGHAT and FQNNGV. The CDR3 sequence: CASSLGPTGRPYEQYF. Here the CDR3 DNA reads TGTGCCAGCAGCTTAGGTCCGACAGGGAGACCCTACGAGCAGTACTTC.

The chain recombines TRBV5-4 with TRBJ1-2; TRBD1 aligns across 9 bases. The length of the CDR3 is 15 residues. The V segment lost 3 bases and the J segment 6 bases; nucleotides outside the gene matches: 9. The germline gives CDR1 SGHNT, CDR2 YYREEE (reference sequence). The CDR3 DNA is TGTGCCAGCAGCTCGACTAACAGGGGGCAGGATGGCTACACCTTC. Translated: CASSSTNRGQDGYTF.